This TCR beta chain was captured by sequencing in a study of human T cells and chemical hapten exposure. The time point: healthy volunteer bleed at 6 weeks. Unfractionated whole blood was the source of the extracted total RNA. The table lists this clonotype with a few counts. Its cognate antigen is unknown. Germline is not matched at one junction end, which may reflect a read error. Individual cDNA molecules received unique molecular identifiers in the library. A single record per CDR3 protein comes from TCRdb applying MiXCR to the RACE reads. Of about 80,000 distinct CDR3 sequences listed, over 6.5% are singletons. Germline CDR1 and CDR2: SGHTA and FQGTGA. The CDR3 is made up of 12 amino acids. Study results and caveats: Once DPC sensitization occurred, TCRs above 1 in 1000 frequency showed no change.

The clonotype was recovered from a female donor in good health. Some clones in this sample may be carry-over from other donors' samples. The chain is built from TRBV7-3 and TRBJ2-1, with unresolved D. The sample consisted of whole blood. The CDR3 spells CASSEDRHNWVF. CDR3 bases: TGTGCCAGCAGCGAGGACCGACACAACTGGGTCTTC.